Below, 31 T cell receptor beta chains from the same sample are listed, as sequenced in a study of T cell changes during pregnancy in multiple sclerosis. TCRdb's table, derived via immunoSEQ multiplex PCR, lists solely in-frame clones and lacks some. The data contain over 25,000 clones, 80% to 90% of them singletons. The specimen was CD8+ T cells from peripheral blood mononuclear cells, collected in the second trimester of pregnancy. These TCRs come from a female donor with multiple sclerosis, enrolled in a pregnancy study.

In this sample, this clone turned up once. The chain is built from TRBV11-3 and TRBJ2-1; perhaps TRBD2 as D (5 bases). Germline lookup yields CDR1 SGHNT and CDR2 YENEEA. The germline V and J ends were trimmed by 9 bases and 5 bases, with 11 bases remaining between them. There are 12 residues in the CDR3. CDR3 sequence: CASTYGNNEQFF. The CDR3 coding sequence is TGTGCCAGTACCTACGGGAACAATGAGCAGTTCTTC.

The V call is TRBV5-1, the J call TRBJ2-1, with 11 bases identical to TRBD2. The CDR3 runs 19 residues. The J segment lost 10 bases and the V segment lost 4 bases, leaving 22 bases of the junction unmatched. The germline V gene has CDR1 SGHRS and CDR2 YFSETQ. The CDR3 sequence is CASSLESVSSGRPGGEQFF. For the CDR3, the DNA is TGCGCCAGCAGCCTCGAATCTGTTTCTAGCGGGAGGCCGGGGGGCGAGCAGTTCTTC.

The chain carries TRBV28 and TRBJ1-4, with TRBD1 as a possible D gene (5 bases). The CDR3 runs to 16 residues. V lost 3 bases and J lost 2, with 13 bases in between. Germline assignment: CDR1 MDHEN and CDR2 SYDVKM. DNA for the CDR3: TGTGCCAGCAGTTTGGGGCTTGTATTGACTAATGAAAAACTGTTTTTT. Translation: CASSLGLVLTNEKLFF.

This clone appeared a single time. This chain uses TRBV11-1 with TRBJ2-1, with 9 bases that match TRBD2. The J segment lost 4 bases and the V segment lost 2 bases, leaving 6 bases of the junction unmatched. CDR1 is SGHAT, CDR2 FQDESV, per germline (reference sequence). The CDR3 length is 16 residues. The CDR3 loop reads CASSLSGTSGYNEQFF. CDR3 bases: TGTGCCAGCAGCTTAAGTGGTACTAGCGGGTACAATGAGCAGTTCTTC.

The V gene is TRBV27, the J gene TRBJ1-2, with D perhaps matching TRBD1 (6 bases). The CDR3 length is 13 residues. CDR1 is MNHEY, CDR2 SMNVEV, per germline (reference sequence). V lost 0 bases, J lost 8 bases, and 10 bases lay in between. This chain's CDR3 is CASSLSGAQGYTF. The CDR3 DNA sequence: TGTGCCAGCAGTTTATCGGGGGCGCAGGGCTACACCTTC.

This clone appeared once. The chain is built from TRBV7-9 and TRBJ1-2; no firm D call. This CDR3 region has 12 residues. Trimming shortened V by 8 bases and J by 0 bases, and 7 bases separated the two germline ends. Per germline, CDR1 SEHNR and CDR2 FQNEAQ (reference sequence). Here the CDR3 reads CASGNSNYGYTF. CDR3 DNA: TGTGCCAGCGGTAACTCTAACTATGGCTACACCTTC. Looking up the rest from reference TRBV7-9 and TRBJ1-2 gives the full variable domain: DTGVSQNPRHKITKRGQNVTFRCDPISEHNRLYWYRQTLGQGPEFLTYFQNEAQLEKSRLLSDRFSAERPKGSFSTLEIQRTEQGDSAMYLCASGNSNYGYTFGSGTRLTVV.

The chain carries TRBV4-3 and TRBJ2-1, with TRBD2 matching over 9 bases. With V trimmed by 1 base and J by 5 bases, 6 bases remained unmatched. From germline, CDR1 is LGHNA and CDR2 YSLEER. The CDR3 extends over 16 amino acids. DNA for the CDR3: TGCGCCAGCAGCCAAGGGGACGCGGGGGGGCACAATGAGCAGTTCTTC. It translates to CASSQGDAGGHNEQFF.

CDR3 DNA sequence: TGTGCCAGCAGTCGACCCGGGACAACTGAAGCTTTCTTT. Protein: CASSRPGTTEAFF. The genes are TRBV7-8 and TRBJ1-1; a weak D match, TRBD1 (6 bases). The V gene's germline CDR1 is SGHVS and CDR2 FQNEAQ. The CDR3 spans 13 residues. Trimming pared 6 bases from V and 5 bases from J, leaving 13 bases between.

V and J are TRBV7-9 and TRBJ2-3; TRBD2 agrees at 12 bases. This CDR3 region has 16 residues. The trim removed 11 bases at V and 0 bases at J, leaving 9 bases unmatched. Germline V gives CDR1 SEHNR, CDR2 FQNEAQ (reference sequence). This CDR3 reads CAGRLAGASSTDTQYF. The CDR3, as DNA: TGTGCCGGGCGACTAGCGGGGGCCTCTAGCACAGATACGCAGTATTTT.

The chain recombines TRBV11-2 with TRBJ1-4; D ambiguous. There are 15 residues in the CDR3. Germline assignment: CDR1 SGHAT and CDR2 FQNNGV. Trimming shortened V by 5 bases and J by 1 base, and 11 bases separated the two germline ends. CDR3 coding DNA: TGTGCCAGCAGCCCCCGGGATCGAACTAATGAAAAACTGTTTTTT. Translation gives CASSPRDRTNEKLFF.

The chain couples TRBV5-6 to TRBJ2-3; TRBD1 matches 10 bases. Losses at the gene ends were 0 bases for V and 2 bases for J; bases not matched to a gene: 6. This CDR3 is built from 17 residues. Germline CDR1 is SGHDT and CDR2 is YYEEEE. CDR3 sequence: CASSLVGQGVVTDTQYF. In DNA, the CDR3 is TGTGCCAGCAGCTTGGTAGGACAGGGGGTTGTCACAGATACGCAGTATTTT.

This chain connects TRBV7-3 to TRBJ2-3; 8 bases match TRBD2. The CDR3 has 17 amino acids. J was trimmed by 1 base and V by 1 base; bases with no gene match: 7. Germline V gives CDR1 SGHTA, CDR2 FQGTGA. CDR3 DNA: TGTGCCAGCAGCTTAAGAGGCGGGGGGCCCGGCACAGATACGCAGTATTTT. This sequence encodes CASSLRGGGPGTDTQYF.

The chain couples TRBV6-6 to TRBJ1-2; 7 nucleotides match TRBD1. The junction had 6 bases not matched to a gene; V was cut back by 6 bases and J by 5 bases. Germline CDR1 is MNHNY and CDR2 is SVGAGI (reference sequence). This CDR3 comprises 13 residues. The CDR3 region is CASSSGQTYGYTF. Here the CDR3 DNA reads TGTGCCAGCAGCTCGGGACAGACATATGGCTACACCTTC.

The sample holds one count of this clone. V and J are TRBV6-9 and TRBJ2-5; 8 bases line up with TRBD2. Germline values: CDR1 MNHGY, CDR2 SVAAGI. V trimming: 7 bases; J trimming: 2 bases; junction bases outside the gene matches: 15. CDR3 size: 17 residues. CDR3 residues: CASTASSGHVGQETQYF. CDR3 nucleotides: TGTGCCAGCACCGCTTCTAGCGGGCACGTAGGGCAAGAGACCCAGTACTTC.

The chain links TRBV27 to TRBJ2-7; perhaps TRBD2 as D (6 bases). CDR1 MNHEY and CDR2 SMNVEV come from the germline V gene (reference sequence). The CDR3 contains 14 residues. V lost 7 bases and J lost 3, with 16 bases in between. CDR3 DNA sequence: TGTGCCAGCACCCACTCCGGCGGGGTCTACGAGCAGTACTTC. Its protein product is CASTHSGGVYEQYF.

This clone was found once. V and J are TRBV2 and TRBJ2-1; D is unresolved. CDR1 is SNHLY and CDR2 is FYNNEI in the germline V gene. V lost 0 bases, J lost 4 bases, and 13 bases lay in between. The CDR3 runs to 16 residues. CDR3 residues: CASSEAKAPGYNEQFF. CDR3 DNA: TGTGCCAGCAGTGAAGCGAAGGCCCCAGGATACAATGAGCAGTTCTTC.

V is TRBV5-6 and J is TRBJ1-1; D unresolved. The CDR3 is made up of 12 amino acids. The germline V and J ends were trimmed by 2 bases and 2 bases, with 4 bases remaining between them. Germline V CDR1 and CDR2: SGHDT, YYEEEE. The DNA of the CDR3 is TGTGCCAGCAGCTTCCTTAACACTGAAGCTTTCTTT. This translates into CASSFLNTEAFF.

The V gene is TRBV5-1, the J gene TRBJ1-2; no reliable D call. Trimming pared 4 bases from V and 7 bases from J, leaving 17 bases between. Per the germline V gene, CDR1 is SGHRS and CDR2 is YFSETQ. The CDR3 contains 14 residues. DNA of the CDR3: TGCGCCAGCAGCCCCCAGGAGGGCGGCGGTGGCTACACCTTC. Residues: CASSPQEGGGGYTF.

This chain connects TRBV27 to TRBJ1-1; unclear D gene. V shed 2 bases and J shed 2 bases, with 6 bases lying between them. Germline V lookup: CDR1 MNHEY, CDR2 SMNVEV (reference sequence). CDR3 length: 13 amino acids. The CDR3 reads CASSLAENTEAFF. CDR3 DNA sequence: TGTGCCAGCAGTTTAGCAGAAAACACTGAAGCTTTCTTT.

The genes are TRBV5-3 and TRBJ2-7; 10 positions match TRBD2. TRBV5-3 is labeled an ORF, and its function is uncertain. CDR3 length: 14 amino acids. The ends lost 4 bases at V and 0 bases at J; junction bases unmatched: 1. The CDR3 sequence is CARSRTSGSYEQYF. The CDR3 DNA reads as TGTGCCAGAAGCCGGACTAGCGGCTCCTACGAGCAGTACTTC.

This chain connects TRBV9 to TRBJ2-1; TRBD2 matches 9 bases. Germline V gives CDR1 SGDLS, CDR2 YYNGEE. The CDR3 length is 16 residues. The V and J ends lost 3 bases and 0 bases, in that order; junction bases with no gene match: 4. CDR3 residues: CASSDSSGTSYNEQFF. The CDR3 DNA sequence: TGTGCCAGCAGCGACTCTAGCGGGACCTCCTACAATGAGCAGTTCTTC.

V is TRBV6-4 and J is TRBJ2-1; 10 nucleotides agree with TRBD2. CDR1 and CDR2 from the germline V gene are MRHNA and SNTAGT. This CDR3 region has 16 residues. V was pared by 0 bases and J by 4 bases, with 3 bases of the junction left unmatched. CDR3 DNA: TGTGCCAGCAGTGACTCTAGCGGGGGGCCGTACAATGAGCAGTTCTTC. It specifies CASSDSSGGPYNEQFF.

V usage is TRBV27 and J usage is TRBJ2-7; 7 nucleotides align to TRBD1. The V gene's germline CDR1 is MNHEY and CDR2 SMNVEV (reference sequence). Trimming removed 5 bases from V and 1 base from J; junction bases left unmatched: 8. The CDR3 consists of 15 residues. The DNA of the CDR3 is TGTGCCAGCAGTCACCCCCGACAGGGTTCCTACGAGCAGTACTTC. This gives the protein CASSHPRQGSYEQYF.

The chain employs TRBV12-5 and TRBJ1-5; D is ambiguous. The CDR3 is made up of 14 amino acids. From germline, CDR1 is LGHNT and CDR2 FRNRAP. V was cut by 6 bases and J by 3 bases, with 12 bases left in between. The CDR3 protein is CASGTGSDNQPQHF. CDR3 DNA: TGTGCTAGTGGAACTGGCAGCGACAATCAGCCCCAGCATTTT.

This sequence joins TRBV6-7 and TRBJ1-1; TRBD1 matches at 8 bases. Being an ORF, TRBV6-7 has a function that is uncertain. CDR3 length equals 17 residues. After removal of 4 bases from V and 0 bases from J, the junction contained 10 bases not matched to a gene. CDR3 nucleotide sequence: TGTGCCAGCAGTTTCCCCCCTTGGACAGGGATGAACACTGAAGCTTTCTTT. Translating gives CASSFPPWTGMNTEAFF.

The V and J genes are TRBV6-1 and TRBJ2-5; perhaps TRBD1 as D (6 bases). From germline, CDR1 is MNHNS and CDR2 SASEGT. The CDR3 length is 15 residues. V dropped 6 bases and J dropped 4 bases, with 18 bases sitting between them. CDR3 in DNA: TGTGCCAGCAGCCAACTTATCGGCAGGGGAGAGACCCAGTACTTC. It yields the protein CASSQLIGRGETQYF.

The chain recombines TRBV29-1 with TRBJ2-7; TRBD1 matches 7 bases. Trimming at V came to 6 bases and at J to 0 bases, leaving 5 bases not matched to a gene. The CDR3 contains 13 residues. In germline, CDR1 is SQVTM, CDR2 ANQGSEA. The CDR3 spells CSVGQVDSYEQYF. The CDR3, as DNA: TGCAGCGTCGGACAGGTCGACTCCTACGAGCAGTACTTC.

The genes are TRBV30 and TRBJ2-5; TRBD1 might be the D (5 bases). This CDR3 contains 12 residues. Germline V gene sequence: CDR1 GTSNPN, CDR2 SVGIG (reference sequence). V gave up 4 bases and J gave up 7 bases, with 13 bases separating them. The CDR3 loop is CAWNVGQWTQYF. CDR3 DNA sequence: TGTGCCTGGAACGTGGGGCAGTGGACCCAGTACTTC.

This clone was recorded once. This rearrangement joins TRBV27 to TRBJ2-2; 11 bases map to TRBD1. Germline V CDR1 and CDR2: MNHEY, SMNVEV (reference sequence). This CDR3 spans 15 amino acids. Trimming removed 3 bases from V and 6 bases from J; junction bases left unmatched: 3. The CDR3 bases are TGTGCCAGCAGTTTTTGGGACAGGGGGTCCGGGGAGCTGTTTTTT. Translation gives CASSFWDRGSGELFF.

The chain is built from TRBV25-1 and TRBJ1-5; weak D call: TRBD1 (5 bases). The CDR3 consists of 11 residues. Germline values: CDR1 MGHDK, CDR2 SYGVNS. The V and J ends lost 8 bases and 3 bases respectively, with 5 bases between them. The CDR3 coding sequence is TGTGCCAGCGGACACAATCAGCCCCAGCATTTT. This sequence encodes CASGHNQPQHF.

This clone was seen once. The rearrangement links TRBV6-1 to TRBJ1-1, with TRBD1 identical over 8 bases. The germline V gene encodes CDR1 MNHNS and CDR2 SASEGT. After removal of 9 bases from V and 1 base from J, the junction contained 4 bases not matched to a gene. This CDR3 comprises 13 residues. The DNA for the CDR3 is TGTGCCAGTGGACAGGGTTCGAACACTGAAGCTTTCTTT. Translated, it gives CASGQGSNTEAFF.